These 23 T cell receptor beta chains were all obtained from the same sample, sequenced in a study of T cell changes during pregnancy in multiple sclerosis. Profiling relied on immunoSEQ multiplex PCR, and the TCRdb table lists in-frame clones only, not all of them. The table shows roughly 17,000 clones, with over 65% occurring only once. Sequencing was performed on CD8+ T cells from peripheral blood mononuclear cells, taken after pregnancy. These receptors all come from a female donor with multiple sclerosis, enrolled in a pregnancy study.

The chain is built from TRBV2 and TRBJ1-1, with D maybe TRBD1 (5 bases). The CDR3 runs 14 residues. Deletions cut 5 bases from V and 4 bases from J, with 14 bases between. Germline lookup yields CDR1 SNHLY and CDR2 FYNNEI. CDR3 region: CASSSYPRGTEAFF. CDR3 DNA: TGTGCCAGCAGTTCCTACCCAAGGGGCACTGAAGCTTTCTTT.

CDR3 residues: CSVVGASGYNTGELFF. The CDR3 nucleotides read TGCAGCGTTGTGGGGGCTAGCGGTTATAACACCGGGGAGCTGTTTTTT. This chain uses TRBV29-1 with TRBJ2-2, with D perhaps TRBD2 (7 bases). The CDR3 has 16 residues. Germline values: CDR1 SQVTM, CDR2 ANQGSEA. The V gene lost 4 bases and the J gene lost 2 bases, with 17 bases spanning the gap.

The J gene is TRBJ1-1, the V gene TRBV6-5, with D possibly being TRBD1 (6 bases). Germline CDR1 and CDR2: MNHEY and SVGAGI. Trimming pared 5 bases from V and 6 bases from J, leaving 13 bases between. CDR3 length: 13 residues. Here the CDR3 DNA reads TGTGCCAGCAGTCGAACAGGGACGGCTGAAGCTTTCTTT. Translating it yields CASSRTGTAEAFF.

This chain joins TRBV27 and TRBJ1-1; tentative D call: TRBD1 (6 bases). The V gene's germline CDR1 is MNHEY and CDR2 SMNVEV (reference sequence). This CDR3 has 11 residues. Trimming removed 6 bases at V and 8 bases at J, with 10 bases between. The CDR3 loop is CASRRGTEAFF. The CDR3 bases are TGTGCCAGCAGGAGGGGGACAGAAGCTTTCTTT.

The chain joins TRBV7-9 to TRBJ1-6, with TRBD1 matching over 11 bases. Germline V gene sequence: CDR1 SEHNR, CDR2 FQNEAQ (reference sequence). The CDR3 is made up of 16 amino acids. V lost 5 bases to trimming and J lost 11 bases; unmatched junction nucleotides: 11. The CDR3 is CASSPRTGGDRAPLHF. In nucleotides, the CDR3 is TGTGCCAGCAGCCCACGGACAGGGGGCGACCGGGCACCCCTCCACTTT.

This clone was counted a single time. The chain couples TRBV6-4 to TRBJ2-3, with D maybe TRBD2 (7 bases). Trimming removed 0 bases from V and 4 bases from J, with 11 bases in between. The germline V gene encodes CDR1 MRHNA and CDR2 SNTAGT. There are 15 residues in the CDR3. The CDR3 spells CASSDSGEGADTQYF. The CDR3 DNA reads TGTGCCAGCAGTGACTCCGGGGAGGGGGCAGATACGCAGTATTTT.

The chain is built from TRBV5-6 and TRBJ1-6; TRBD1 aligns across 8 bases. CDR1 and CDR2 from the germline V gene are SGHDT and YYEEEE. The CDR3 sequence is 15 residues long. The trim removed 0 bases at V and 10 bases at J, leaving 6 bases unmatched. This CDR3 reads CASSLVQGDSSPLHF. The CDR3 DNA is TGTGCCAGCAGCTTGGTACAGGGGGATAGCTCACCCCTCCACTTT.

This chain's CDR3 is CASSLLSGTGVSGYTF. CDR3 bases: TGTGCCAGCAGTTTATTGTCGGGGACAGGGGTTAGTGGCTACACCTTC. The rearrangement joins TRBV28 to TRBJ1-2; 10 bases fit TRBD1. J gave up 7 bases and V 1 base, and 9 bases lay outside the gene matches. The CDR3 contains 16 residues. CDR1 is MDHEN, CDR2 SYDVKM, per germline.

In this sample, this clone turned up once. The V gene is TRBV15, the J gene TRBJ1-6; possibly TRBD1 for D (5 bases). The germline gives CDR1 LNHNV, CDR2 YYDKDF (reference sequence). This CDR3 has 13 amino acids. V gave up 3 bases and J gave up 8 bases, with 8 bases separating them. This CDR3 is CATSSQGHSPLHF. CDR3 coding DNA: TGTGCCACCAGCAGCCAGGGCCATTCACCCCTCCACTTT.

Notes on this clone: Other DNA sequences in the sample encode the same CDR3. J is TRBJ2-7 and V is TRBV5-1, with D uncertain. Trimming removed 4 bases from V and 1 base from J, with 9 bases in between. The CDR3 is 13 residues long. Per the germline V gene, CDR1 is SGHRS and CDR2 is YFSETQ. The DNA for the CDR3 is TGCGCCAGCAGCCCAACGGAGTCCTACGAGCAGTACTTC. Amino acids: CASSPTESYEQYF.

This chain's CDR3 is CASGLGTSTDTQYF. In DNA, the CDR3 is TGTGCTAGTGGTTTAGGGACAAGCACAGATACGCAGTATTTT. This rearrangement joins TRBV12-5 to TRBJ2-3, with D tentatively TRBD1 (6 bases). CDR1 LGHNT and CDR2 FRNRAP come from the germline V gene. The CDR3 sequence is 14 residues long. V was pared by 3 bases and J by 0 bases, with 7 bases between.

The CDR3 coding sequence is TGTGCCAGCAGCTATCCTAGGACAGGGAAGGATACGGGTGGCTACACCTTC. It encodes CASSYPRTGKDTGGYTF. J is TRBJ1-2 and V is TRBV7-7, with 8 bases identical to TRBD1. Germline V lookup: CDR1 SSHAT, CDR2 FNYEAQ (reference sequence). The CDR3 has 17 residues. V dropped 4 bases and J dropped 7; count of bases not matched to a gene: 17.

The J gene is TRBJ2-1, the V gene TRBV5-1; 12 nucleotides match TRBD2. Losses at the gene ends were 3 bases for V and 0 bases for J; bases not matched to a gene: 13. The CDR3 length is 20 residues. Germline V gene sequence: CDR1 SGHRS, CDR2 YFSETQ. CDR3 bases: TGCGCCAGCAGCTCCCCGACTAGCGGGAGCCCCCTGAGCTCCTACAATGAGCAGTTCTTC. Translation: CASSSPTSGSPLSSYNEQFF.

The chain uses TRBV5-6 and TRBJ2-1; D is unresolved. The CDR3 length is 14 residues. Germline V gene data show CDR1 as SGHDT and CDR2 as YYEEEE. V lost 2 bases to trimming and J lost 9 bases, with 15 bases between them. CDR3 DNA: TGTGCCAGCAGCTTAACGGCCGGGTACTTTGAGCAGTTCTTC. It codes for CASSLTAGYFEQFF.

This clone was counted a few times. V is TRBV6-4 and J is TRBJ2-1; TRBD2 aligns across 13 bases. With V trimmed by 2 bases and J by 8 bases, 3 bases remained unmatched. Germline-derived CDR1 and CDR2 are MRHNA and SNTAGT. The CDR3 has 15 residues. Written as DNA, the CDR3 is TGTGCCAGCAGTGACCGGACTAGCGGGAGCGATGAGCAGTTCTTC. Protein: CASSDRTSGSDEQFF.

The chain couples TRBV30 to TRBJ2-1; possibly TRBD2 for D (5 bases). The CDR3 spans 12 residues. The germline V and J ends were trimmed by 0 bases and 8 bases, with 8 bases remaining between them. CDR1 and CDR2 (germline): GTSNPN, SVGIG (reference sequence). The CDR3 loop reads CAWSVYGDEQFF. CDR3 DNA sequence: TGTGCCTGGAGTGTATACGGGGATGAGCAGTTCTTC.

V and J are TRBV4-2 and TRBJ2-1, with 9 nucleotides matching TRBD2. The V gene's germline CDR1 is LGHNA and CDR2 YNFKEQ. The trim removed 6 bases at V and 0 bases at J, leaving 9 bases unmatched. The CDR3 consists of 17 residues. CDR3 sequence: CASRGGLAGNSYNEQFF. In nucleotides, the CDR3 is TGTGCCAGCAGGGGGGGGCTAGCGGGGAACTCCTACAATGAGCAGTTCTTC.

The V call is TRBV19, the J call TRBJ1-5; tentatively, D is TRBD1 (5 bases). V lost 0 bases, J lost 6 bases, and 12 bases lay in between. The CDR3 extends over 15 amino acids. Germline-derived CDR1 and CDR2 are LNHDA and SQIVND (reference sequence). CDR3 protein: CASSIDREGPQPQHF. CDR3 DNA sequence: TGTGCCAGTAGTATAGATCGGGAGGGACCTCAGCCCCAGCATTTT.

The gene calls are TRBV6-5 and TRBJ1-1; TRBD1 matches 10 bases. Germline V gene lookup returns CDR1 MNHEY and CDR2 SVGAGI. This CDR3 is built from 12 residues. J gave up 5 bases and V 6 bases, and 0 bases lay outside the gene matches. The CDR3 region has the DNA TGTGCCAGCAGGGACAGGGGGACTGAAGCTTTCTTT. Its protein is CASRDRGTEAFF.

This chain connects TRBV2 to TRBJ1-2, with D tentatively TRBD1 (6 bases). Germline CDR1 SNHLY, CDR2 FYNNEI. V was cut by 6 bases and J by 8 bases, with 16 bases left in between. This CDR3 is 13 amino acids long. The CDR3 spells CASRPTGLEGYTF. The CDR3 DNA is TGTGCCAGCAGACCCACAGGGCTAGAGGGCTACACCTTC. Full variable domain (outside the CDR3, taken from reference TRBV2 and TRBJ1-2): EPEVTQTPSHQVTQMGQEVILRCVPISNHLYFYWYRQILGQKVEFLVSFYNNEISEKSEIFDDQFSVERPDGSNFTLKIRSTKLEDSAMYFCASRPTGLEGYTFGSGTRLTVV.

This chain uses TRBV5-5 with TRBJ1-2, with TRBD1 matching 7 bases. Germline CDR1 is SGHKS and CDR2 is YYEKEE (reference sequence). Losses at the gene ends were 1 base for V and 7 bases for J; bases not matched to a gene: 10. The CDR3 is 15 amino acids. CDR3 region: CASSLSGQESGGYTF. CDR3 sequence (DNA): TGTGCCAGCAGCTTGTCCGGACAGGAATCAGGTGGCTACACCTTC.

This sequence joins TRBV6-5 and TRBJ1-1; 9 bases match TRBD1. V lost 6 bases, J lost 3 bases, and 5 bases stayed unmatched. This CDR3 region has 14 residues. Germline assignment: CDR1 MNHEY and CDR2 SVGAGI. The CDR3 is CASSLQGADTEAFF. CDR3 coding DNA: TGTGCCAGCAGCCTACAGGGGGCGGACACTGAAGCTTTCTTT.

CDR3 in DNA: TGTGCCAGCAGTGGATCAACAGGGGGTAATTCACCCCTCCACTTT. Translated: CASSGSTGGNSPLHF. This chain joins TRBV2 and TRBJ1-6, with 8 bases fitting TRBD1. From germline, CDR1 is SNHLY and CDR2 FYNNEI. The CDR3 length is 15 residues. V gave up 4 bases and J gave up 6 bases; unmatched junction bases: 5.